This T cell receptor (beta chain) was observed in a study of OX40 agonist ivuxolimab in advanced cancers. For the study at large: Subjects had a mean age of 60 years, with a range of roughly 23 to 80; more than 75% were male.

As to this clone: Its matching antigen is unknown.

Findings of the study overall: Circulating CD4+ and CD8+ T cells showed clonal expansion by week 6 at 0.1 to 3.0 mg/kg. Average numbers of expanded clones were greater in CD8+ T cells than in CD4+.

Germline V gene lookup returns CDR1 SNHLY and CDR2 FYNNEI. V lost 6 bases, J lost 0 bases, and 11 bases lay in between. The CDR3 has 14 amino acids. TCRdb's copy holds only in-frame clones and misses some; the assay was immunoSEQ multiplex PCR. The sample gives 20,000 or so clones, roughly 82% of which show up once; 3.1% is in the top ten. This TCR came from an adult with an advanced solid tumor such as melanoma, head and neck, liver or kidney cancer. The chain couples TRBV2 to TRBJ1-1; D possibly corresponds to TRBD1 (5 bases). This sample comprised CD4+ or CD8+ T cells sorted from blood, obtained in a trial of the OX40 agonist ivuxolimab. Written as DNA, the CDR3 is TGTGCCAGCAGCAGGGTCGGAGTGAACACTGAAGCTTTCTTT. Translated: CASSRVGVNTEAFF.